This entry lists 3 T cell receptor beta chains sequenced from one sample in a study of blood T cell repertoires in COVID-19. Profiling relied on immunoSEQ multiplex PCR, and the TCRdb table lists in-frame clones only, not all of them. The profile shows some 190,000 clones, over 75% of them singletons. The material sequenced was peripheral blood. These receptors were taken from a woman in her fifties or sixties with acute or convalescent COVID-19.

The chain uses TRBV2 and TRBJ2-3; possible D gene TRBD2, 6 bases. The germline V and J ends were trimmed by 10 bases and 0 bases, with 11 bases remaining between them. The CDR3 contains 13 residues. In germline, CDR1 is SNHLY, CDR2 FYNNEI. CDR3 in amino acids: CATGTFSTDTQYF. The CDR3 coding sequence is TGTGCCACGGGGACTTTTAGCACAGATACGCAGTATTTT. The complete variable domain, with remaining parts taken from reference TRBV2 and TRBJ2-3, reads EPEVTQTPSHQVTQMGQEVILRCVPISNHLYFYWYRQILGQKVEFLVSFYNNEISEKSEIFDDQFSVERPDGSNFTLKIRSTKLEDSAMYFCATGTFSTDTQYFGPGTRLTVL.

About this clone itself: The sample carries other DNA sequences with the same CDR3. This sequence joins TRBV15 and TRBJ1-4; TRBD1 aligns across 7 bases. The J segment lost 4 bases and the V segment lost 1 base, leaving 6 bases of the junction unmatched. This CDR3 has 16 amino acids. Germline-derived CDR1 and CDR2 are LNHNV and YYDKDF (reference sequence). CDR3 region: CATSRGTGTVNEKLFF. In nucleotides, the CDR3 is TGTGCCACCAGCAGAGGTACCGGGACAGTTAATGAAAAACTGTTTTTT.

This chain connects TRBV9 to TRBJ2-2, with no clear D. Germline assignment: CDR1 SGDLS and CDR2 YYNGEE. The CDR3 contains 17 residues. V lost 1 base and J 2 bases, leaving 15 bases between the germline ends. For the CDR3, the DNA is TGTGCCAGCAGCGTAAACCCCCGAGACTTCAACACCGGGGAGCTGTTTTTT. This gives the protein CASSVNPRDFNTGELFF.